Following are 26 T cell receptor beta chains from one sample sequenced in a study of cytomegalovirus exposure and HLA in healthy donors (dated by TCRdb to 2017 to 2019). The library was obtained by the immunoSEQ multiplex PCR assay. The multiplex PCR relied on a mix of 60 forward primers for TCR Vbeta segments and 13 reverse primers for TCR Jbeta segments. The table was pulled from immuneACCESS by TCRdb, which kept in-frame rearrangements only. Such tables lose some clones; where checked, under half of the loss comes from unresolved V genes, and the rest has no known cause. Present in this sample are about 140,000 clones, around four fifths of which were seen just once. The ten largest clones represent approximately 3% of the sample. Material for sequencing was PBMCs. Source of these receptors: a male donor in good health and CMV-seronegative.

V usage is TRBV19 and J usage is TRBJ2-4; 10 nucleotides match TRBD1. Per the germline V gene, CDR1 is LNHDA and CDR2 is SQIVND (reference sequence). V dropped 5 bases and J dropped 6; count of bases not matched to a gene: 10. The length of the CDR3 is 16 residues. The CDR3 here is CASSSISRDRGNIQYF. In nucleotides, the CDR3 is TGTGCCAGTAGTTCAATATCCAGGGACAGGGGAAACATTCAGTACTTC.

Details on this clone: The junction differs from germline at one of its ends, possibly a read error. The chain combines TRBV7-9 with TRBJ1-1; D unresolved. CDR1 SEHNR and CDR2 FQNEAQ come from the germline V gene (reference sequence). The CDR3 contains 10 residues. The CDR3 protein is CSSSLAVAFF. The CDR3 coding sequence is TGTTCCAGCAGCTTGGCGGTCGCTTTCTTT.

A single count supports this clone. V and J are TRBV9 and TRBJ2-7; TRBD1 matches at 8 bases. The V gene's germline CDR1 is SGDLS and CDR2 YYNGEE. V lost 3 bases to trimming and J lost 7 bases; unmatched junction nucleotides: 12. The CDR3 covers 15 residues. The DNA of the CDR3 is TGTGCCAGCAGCGGAGGAGGGCAGGGGGCTGGGGAGCAGTACTTC. Its protein is CASSGGGQGAGEQYF. The full variable domain, rest sourced from reference TRBV9 and TRBJ2-7, is DSGVTQTPKHLITATGQRVTLRCSPRSGDLSVYWYQQSLDQGLQFLIQYYNGEERAKGNILERFSAQQFPDLHSELNLSSLELGDSALYFCASSGGGQGAGEQYFGPGTRLTVT.

This chain uses TRBV4-1 with TRBJ2-2; weak D call: TRBD2 (6 bases). CDR3 length: 16 amino acids. Trimming took off 1 base at V and 1 base at J, with 10 bases between the two ends. Germline lookup yields CDR1 MGHRA and CDR2 YSYEKL. Written as DNA, the CDR3 is TGCGCCAGCAGCCAAGTGCCGGGGGTGAACACCGGGGAGCTGTTTTTT. Protein: CASSQVPGVNTGELFF.

Only one count was recorded for this clone. The CDR3 nucleotides read TGTGCCAGCAGTGAACGTCACACTGAAGCTTTCTTT. This codes for CASSERHTEAFF. The chain has TRBV6-1 and TRBJ1-1; no clear D gene. V lost 2 bases and J lost 3, with 4 bases in between. The CDR3 loop spans 12 amino acids. CDR1 is MNHNS and CDR2 is SASEGT in the germline V gene.

In its sample, this clone was seen a few times. The chain recombines TRBV28 with TRBJ1-5; no reliable D call. V shed 1 base and J shed 1 base, with 11 bases lying between them. The germline CDR1 and CDR2 sequences are MDHEN and SYDVKM. The CDR3 runs to 16 residues. Written as DNA, the CDR3 is TGTGCCAGCAGTTTATTACGGGTTCGGAGCAATCAGCCCCAGCATTTT. It codes for CASSLLRVRSNQPQHF. Looking up the rest from reference TRBV28 and TRBJ1-5 gives the full variable domain: DVKVTQSSRYLVKRTGEKVFLECVQDMDHENMFWYRQDPGLGLRLIYFSYDVKMKEKGDIPEGYSVSREKKERFSLILESASTNQTSMYLCASSLLRVRSNQPQHFGDGTRLSIL.

Details on this clone: Distinct nucleotide sequences in the sample also encode this CDR3. The chain is built from TRBV6-5 and TRBJ1-5; 7 bases match TRBD1. This CDR3 region has 13 residues. V lost 6 bases, J lost 2 bases, and 1 base stayed unmatched. From germline, CDR1 is MNHEY and CDR2 SVGAGI. CDR3 nucleotides: TGTGCCAGCAGAGGACAGGGCAATCAGCCCCAGCATTTT. Amino acids: CASRGQGNQPQHF.

The DNA of the CDR3 is TGTGCCAGCATACGGGACACCCAGGATCAGCCCCAGCATTTT. Residues: CASIRDTQDQPQHF. The chain is built from TRBV2 and TRBJ1-5, with D possibly being TRBD1 (6 bases). This CDR3 spans 14 amino acids. Germline V CDR1 and CDR2: SNHLY, FYNNEI. V was pared by 7 bases and J by 5 bases, with 15 bases between.

The chain links TRBV4-2 to TRBJ1-6; a possible D gene is TRBD1 (6 bases). The length of the CDR3 is 17 residues. Germline lookup yields CDR1 LGHNA and CDR2 YNFKEQ. V lost 3 bases, J lost 9 bases, and 21 bases lay in between. CDR3 in DNA: TGTGCCAGCAGCCATCTAGGGGGAGGGGCCCGGGGTTCACCCCTCCACTTT. This encodes CASSHLGGGARGSPLHF.

The chain links TRBV10-3 to TRBJ2-7; the match to TRBD1 covers 9 bases. Trimming took 8 bases from V and 5 from J; bases not matched to a gene: 10. In germline, CDR1 is ENHRY, CDR2 SYGVKD. The CDR3 sequence is 14 residues long. The CDR3 protein is CAIRRQGVSDEQYF. The CDR3 DNA reads as TGTGCCATCCGCCGACAGGGGGTCTCTGACGAGCAGTACTTC.

This sequence joins TRBV6-5 and TRBJ2-1; 9 positions agree with TRBD2. This CDR3 has 14 residues. CDR1 is MNHEY, CDR2 SVGAGI, per germline. The V and J ends lost 0 bases and 9 bases, in that order; junction bases with no gene match: 3. CDR3 sequence reads: CASSYSREGVEQFF. The CDR3 DNA reads TGTGCCAGCAGTTACTCGCGGGAGGGAGTTGAGCAGTTCTTC.

The chain has TRBV7-9 and TRBJ2-5; TRBD2 matches at 7 bases. The germline V gene encodes CDR1 SEHNR and CDR2 FQNEAQ (reference sequence). The CDR3 length is 14 residues. V trimming: 3 bases; J trimming: 4 bases; junction bases outside the gene matches: 5. CDR3 region: CASSFAIAGETQYF. The DNA of the CDR3 is TGTGCCAGCAGCTTTGCCATAGCGGGAGAGACCCAGTACTTC.

This sequence joins TRBV7-9 and TRBJ1-2, with 9 bases fitting TRBD1. V lost 5 bases and J lost 5; bases outside the gene matches: 6. CDR1 and CDR2 (germline): SEHNR, FQNEAQ (reference sequence). The CDR3 runs 14 residues. CDR3 sequence (DNA): TGTGCCAGCAGCGCCTATGACAGGGGGTATGGCTACACCTTC. It yields the protein CASSAYDRGYGYTF.

The rearrangement uses TRBV30 and TRBJ2-1; no firm D call. The CDR3 runs to 13 residues. The V end lost 2 bases, the J end lost 6 bases, and 11 bases lay between the germline ends. Germline V gene data show CDR1 as GTSNPN and CDR2 as SVGIG (reference sequence). The CDR3 sequence: CAWSRENGNEQFF. CDR3 DNA sequence: TGTGCCTGGAGTCGAGAGAACGGCAATGAGCAGTTCTTC.

The chain carries TRBV9 and TRBJ2-1; 8 bases map to TRBD1. J was trimmed by 2 bases and V by 2 bases; bases with no gene match: 9. CDR3 length: 17 amino acids. Germline assignment: CDR1 SGDLS and CDR2 YYNGEE. The CDR3: CASSVRSGTGTYNEQFF. CDR3 sequence (DNA): TGTGCCAGCAGCGTTCGGTCCGGGACAGGAACCTACAATGAGCAGTTCTTC. The variable domain in full, completed from reference TRBV9 and TRBJ2-1, reads DSGVTQTPKHLITATGQRVTLRCSPRSGDLSVYWYQQSLDQGLQFLIQYYNGEERAKGNILERFSAQQFPDLHSELNLSSLELGDSALYFCASSVRSGTGTYNEQFFGPGTRLTVL.

V is TRBV7-8 and J is TRBJ1-1; 7 nucleotides line up with TRBD1. Unmatched junction bases numbered 2, after V lost 2 bases and J lost 5 bases. Germline CDR1 SGHVS, CDR2 FQNEAQ. This CDR3 has 13 residues. CDR3: CASSLPGGTEAFF. DNA of the CDR3: TGTGCCAGCAGCTTACCAGGGGGGACTGAAGCTTTCTTT.

The J gene is TRBJ2-5, the V gene TRBV5-1; possibly TRBD2 for D (5 bases). Germline V gives CDR1 SGHRS, CDR2 YFSETQ. The CDR3 has 15 residues. V lost 4 bases, J lost 5 bases, and 18 bases lay in between. This CDR3 is CASSPGVSSRETQYF. CDR3 nucleotide sequence: TGCGCCAGCAGCCCTGGTGTGTCTAGCCGGGAGACCCAGTACTTC.

The chain joins TRBV2 to TRBJ2-2; perhaps TRBD2 as D (6 bases). The CDR3 covers 15 residues. V was clipped by 6 bases and J by 6 bases, with 17 bases between them. Germline assignment: CDR1 SNHLY and CDR2 FYNNEI. CDR3 region: CASSLGGVGSGELFF. DNA for the CDR3: TGTGCCAGCAGCCTAGGAGGGGTGGGGTCCGGGGAGCTGTTTTTT.

The V and J genes are TRBV14 and TRBJ2-5; TRBD1 is a possible D gene (7 bases). The germline CDR1 and CDR2 sequences are SGHDN and FVKESK. Deletions cut 1 base from V and 4 bases from J, with 31 bases between. This CDR3 spans 21 amino acids. The CDR3 here is CASSQGYFGGGPKTGLETQYF. In DNA, the CDR3 is TGTGCCAGCAGCCAAGGGTATTTCGGAGGGGGCCCGAAAACCGGGCTAGAGACCCAGTACTTC.

The chain couples TRBV7-9 to TRBJ1-2; TRBD1 might be the D (5 bases). The CDR3 runs 14 residues. From germline, CDR1 is SEHNR and CDR2 FQNEAQ (reference sequence). Trimming removed 3 bases at V and 5 bases at J, with 13 bases between. The CDR3 nucleotides are TGTGCCAGCAGCTTCGAGACAGCCTTATATGGCTACACCTTC. It encodes CASSFETALYGYTF.

This chain connects TRBV7-6 to TRBJ1-3; D is possibly TRBD1 (6 bases). CDR1 is SGHVS, CDR2 FNYEAQ, per germline. CDR3 length: 15 amino acids. Trimming left V 1 base short and J 7 bases short, with 14 bases between. CDR3 DNA: TGTGCCAGCAGCTTAGGAAAAGGGACAAGGAACACCATATATTTT. Residues: CASSLGKGTRNTIYF. Full variable domain (remainder filled in from reference TRBV7-6 and TRBJ1-3): GAGVSQSPRYKVTKRGQDVALRCDPISGHVSLYWYRQALGQGPEFLTYFNYEAQQDKSGLPNDRFSAERPEGSISTLTIQRTEQRDSAMYRCASSLGKGTRNTIYFGEGSWLTVV.

This sequence joins TRBV5-4 and TRBJ2-3; 10 bases agree with TRBD2. The V segment lost 2 bases and the J segment 2 bases; nucleotides outside the gene matches: 8. The CDR3 runs to 17 residues. CDR1 and CDR2 from the germline V gene are SGHNT and YYREEE (reference sequence). The CDR3 DNA follows: TGTGCCAGCAGCTTTCGACTAGCGGGCCTATCCACAGATACGCAGTATTTT. Its protein product is CASSFRLAGLSTDTQYF.

The chain has TRBV11-2 and TRBJ2-7, with a weak D call TRBD1 (5 bases). V gave up 6 bases and J gave up 6 bases, with 15 bases separating them. CDR1 and CDR2 (germline): SGHAT, FQNNGV. The CDR3 is 13 amino acids. CDR3 region: CASSWGMSGEQYF. The CDR3 bases are TGTGCCAGCAGTTGGGGCATGTCTGGCGAGCAGTACTTC.

The sample holds a few counts of this clone. This chain connects TRBV6-1 to TRBJ1-1; 9 positions match TRBD1. This CDR3 is 14 amino acids long. V lost 5 bases to trimming and J lost 5 bases; unmatched junction nucleotides: 6. Per germline, CDR1 MNHNS and CDR2 SASEGT. The CDR3 reads CASSSYRGQTEAFF. In DNA, the CDR3 is TGTGCCAGCAGTTCGTACAGGGGGCAGACTGAAGCTTTCTTT.

The chain is built from TRBV9 and TRBJ2-3; 9 bases line up with TRBD2. The CDR3 has 17 amino acids. Germline V CDR1 and CDR2: SGDLS, YYNGEE. V lost 0 bases, J lost 2 bases, and 7 bases stayed unmatched. CDR3 in amino acids: CASSVATVAGDTDTQYF. The CDR3 DNA reads as TGTGCCAGCAGCGTAGCTACGGTAGCGGGGGACACAGATACGCAGTATTTT.

This clone was detected once. This rearrangement joins TRBV11-2 to TRBJ1-1; D uncertain. The V gene lost 1 base and the J gene lost 2 bases, with 5 bases spanning the gap. Germline V gene sequence: CDR1 SGHAT, CDR2 FQNNGV. CDR3 length: 13 amino acids. CDR3 sequence reads: CASSLGLNTEAFF. The DNA for the CDR3 is TGTGCCAGCAGCTTAGGTCTAAACACTGAAGCTTTCTTT.